Listed here are 15 T cell receptor beta chains from one sample, sequenced in a study of blood T cell repertoires in COVID-19 (TCRdb year 2020). Library preparation used the immunoSEQ multiplex PCR assay. TCRdb obtained this table from immuneACCESS and retained in-frame rearrangements with V and J assigned. These tables miss some clones; where compared with another copy, unresolved V genes account for less than half of the shortfall, and the remainder is unexplained. The sample profile shows about 130,000 clones; about 89% of them were found once. The top ten clones comprise about 10% of the sample. Input material: peripheral blood. These receptors came from a woman in her 70s with COVID-19, enrolled during active disease.

V gene TRBV4-1 combines with J gene TRBJ2-1; the D is unclear. The CDR3 runs 16 residues. Trimming took off 1 base at V and 0 bases at J, with 10 bases between the two ends. Germline-derived CDR1 and CDR2 are MGHRA and YSYEKL. CDR3 sequence reads: CASSQAPGNSYNEQFF. The CDR3 DNA sequence: TGCGCCAGCAGCCAAGCCCCGGGTAACTCCTACAATGAGCAGTTCTTC.

The CDR3 spells CSVGRDRNEKLFF. The CDR3 DNA sequence: TGCAGCGTTGGGAGGGACAGAAATGAAAAACTGTTTTTT. V and J are TRBV29-1 and TRBJ1-4; the match to TRBD1 covers 7 bases. V lost 4 bases to trimming and J lost 5 bases; unmatched junction nucleotides: 4. The CDR3 consists of 13 residues. The germline CDR1 and CDR2 sequences are SQVTM and ANQGSEA.

This clone was seen only once. This chain uses TRBV5-4 with TRBJ2-7, with 7 bases that match TRBD1. The CDR3 contains 14 residues. Germline trimming cut 1 base from V and 5 bases from J; bases unmatched to any gene: 6. Germline assignment: CDR1 SGHNT and CDR2 YYREEE (reference sequence). CDR3 loop: CASSLWSGGHEQYF. CDR3 nucleotides: TGTGCCAGCAGCTTGTGGTCAGGGGGACACGAGCAGTACTTC.

V and J are TRBV11-1 and TRBJ2-5, with a tentative D call TRBD1 (6 bases). The CDR3 has 15 amino acids. Germline V lookup: CDR1 SGHAT, CDR2 FQDESV (reference sequence). The ends were cut back, 4 bases at V and 2 bases at J, with 14 bases in the middle. CDR3 DNA sequence: TGTGCCAGCAGCTCCCTCAGGGGAGCACAAGAGACCCAGTACTTC. It is translated as CASSSLRGAQETQYF.

The chain has TRBV18 and TRBJ1-6; TRBD1 matches at 7 bases. Germline CDR1 reads KGHSH; CDR2 reads LQKENI. CDR3 size: 14 residues. Trimming removed 2 bases from V and 8 bases from J; junction bases left unmatched: 3. The CDR3 reads CASSPLQGDSPLHF. The CDR3 coding sequence is TGTGCCAGCTCACCATTGCAGGGGGATTCACCCCTCCACTTT.

The CDR3 here is CASTGGQGLADTQYF. CDR3 in DNA: TGTGCCAGCACCGGGGGACAGGGCTTGGCCGATACGCAGTATTTT. This chain uses TRBV2 with TRBJ2-3; TRBD1 matches 9 bases. The CDR3 has 15 amino acids. V gave up 7 bases and J gave up 6 bases; unmatched junction bases: 11. Per the germline V gene, CDR1 is SNHLY and CDR2 is FYNNEI.

The chain carries TRBV6-5 and TRBJ1-2; D is uncertain. This CDR3 spans 14 amino acids. V lost 2 bases to trimming and J lost 5 bases, with 12 bases between them. Germline assignment: CDR1 MNHEY and CDR2 SVGAGI. CDR3: CASSYGASGYGYTF. In DNA form, the CDR3 reads TGTGCCAGCAGTTACGGTGCGTCAGGATATGGCTACACCTTC.

The chain carries TRBV7-8 and TRBJ1-4, with TRBD1 matching 7 bases. The CDR3 is 15 amino acids. The J segment lost 7 bases and the V segment lost 5 bases, leaving 10 bases of the junction unmatched. The germline V gene encodes CDR1 SGHVS and CDR2 FQNEAQ. CDR3 amino acids: CASSPQGGVGEKLFF. In DNA, the CDR3 is TGTGCCAGCAGCCCTCAGGGGGGAGTGGGTGAAAAACTGTTTTTT.

The chain recombines TRBV19 with TRBJ1-5; TRBD1 aligns across 8 bases. The length of the CDR3 is 14 residues. J gave up 2 bases and V 6 bases, and 3 bases lay outside the gene matches. Looked up from germline, CDR1 is LNHDA and CDR2 is SQIVND (reference sequence). The CDR3, as DNA: TGTGCCAGTAGGCAACAGGGGGGCAATCAGCCCCAGCATTTT. Translated: CASRQQGGNQPQHF.

The chain links TRBV18 to TRBJ2-3; D is perhaps TRBD2 (6 bases). CDR1 is KGHSH, CDR2 LQKENI, per germline. The CDR3 totals 17 residues. The V end lost 4 bases, the J end lost 6 bases, and 23 bases lay between the germline ends. The CDR3 region is CASSLSGYGAGTDTQYF. As DNA, the CDR3 is TGTGCCAGCTCACTCTCGGGTTATGGCGCGGGGACGGATACGCAGTATTTT. Together with reference TRBV18 and TRBJ2-3, the CDR3 gives the full variable domain: NAGVMQNPRHLVRRRGQEARLRCSPMKGHSHVYWYRQLPEEGLKFMVYLQKENIIDESGMPKERFSAEFPKEGPSILRIQQVVRGDSAAYFCASSLSGYGAGTDTQYFGPGTRLTVL.

The chain has TRBV4-1 and TRBJ2-1; the D gene is possibly TRBD2 (7 bases). This CDR3 contains 17 residues. V shed 4 bases and J shed 2 bases, with 18 bases lying between them. CDR1 and CDR2 from the germline V gene are MGHRA and YSYEKL. The CDR3 region has the DNA TGCGCCAGCAGCCGGGGGGGGCTTTTAGGGACCTACAATGAGCAGTTCTTC. This translates into CASSRGGLLGTYNEQFF.

The count of this clone is one. V gene TRBV28 combines with J gene TRBJ1-1; the D gene is possibly TRBD1 (5 bases). Germline assignment: CDR1 MDHEN and CDR2 SYDVKM. V dropped 4 bases and J dropped 1 base, with 10 bases sitting between them. The CDR3 spans 14 residues. The CDR3 spells CASSSPGQNTEAFF. The DNA of the CDR3 is TGTGCCAGCAGTTCTCCCGGACAGAACACTGAAGCTTTCTTT.

The chain employs TRBV19 and TRBJ2-1; TRBD2 might be the D (5 bases). This CDR3 region has 15 residues. Trimming cost V 6 bases and J 9 bases, with 21 bases left between them. Germline V gives CDR1 LNHDA, CDR2 SQIVND (reference sequence). This CDR3 reads CASRSLGDPGSEQFF. The CDR3 DNA reads TGTGCCAGTAGGTCCTTGGGCGATCCGGGAAGTGAGCAGTTCTTC. The variable domain in full, completed from reference TRBV19 and TRBJ2-1, reads DGGITQSPKYLFRKEGQNVTLSCEQNLNHDAMYWYRQDPGQGLRLIYYSQIVNDFQKGDIAEGYSVSREKKESFPLTVTSAQKNPTAFYLCASRSLGDPGSEQFFGPGTRLTVL.

The chain has TRBV28 and TRBJ2-5, with 14 bases aligning to TRBD2. With V trimmed by 5 bases and J by 1 base, 3 bases remained unmatched. Germline V gene data show CDR1 as MDHEN and CDR2 as SYDVKM. The CDR3 loop spans 16 amino acids. Written as DNA, the CDR3 is TGTGCCAGCAGTCCCGGACTAGCGGGGGGCCAAGAGACCCAGTACTTC. Protein product: CASSPGLAGGQETQYF. The complete variable domain, with remaining parts taken from reference TRBV28 and TRBJ2-5, reads DVKVTQSSRYLVKRTGEKVFLECVQDMDHENMFWYRQDPGLGLRLIYFSYDVKMKEKGDIPEGYSVSREKKERFSLILESASTNQTSMYLCASSPGLAGGQETQYFGPGTRLLVL.

This chain connects TRBV9 to TRBJ2-5; 10 positions agree with TRBD2. Germline V gene lookup returns CDR1 SGDLS and CDR2 YYNGEE. The junction had 9 bases not matched to a gene; V was cut back by 0 bases and J by 4 bases. This CDR3 spans 17 amino acids. DNA for the CDR3: TGTGCCAGCAGCGTAGCCGGAGCGGGGGGGCCGGCAGAGACCCAGTACTTC. Protein product: CASSVAGAGGPAETQYF.